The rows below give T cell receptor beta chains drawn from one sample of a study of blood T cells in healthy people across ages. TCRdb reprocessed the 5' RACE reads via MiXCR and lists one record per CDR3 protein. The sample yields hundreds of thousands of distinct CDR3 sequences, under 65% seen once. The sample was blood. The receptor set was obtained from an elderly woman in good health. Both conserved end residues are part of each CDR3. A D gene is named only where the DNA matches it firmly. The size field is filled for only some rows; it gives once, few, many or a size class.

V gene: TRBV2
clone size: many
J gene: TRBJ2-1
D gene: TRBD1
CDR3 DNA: TGTGCCAGTACCCGGGACAGCTCCTACAATGAGCAGTTCTTC
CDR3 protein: CASTRDSSYNEQFF

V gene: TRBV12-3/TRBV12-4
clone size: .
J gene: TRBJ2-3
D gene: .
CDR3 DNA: TGTGCCAGCAGGAGACGAAGCACAGATACGCAGTATTTT
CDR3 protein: CASRRRSTDTQYF

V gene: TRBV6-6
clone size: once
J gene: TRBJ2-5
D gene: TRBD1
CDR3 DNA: TGTGCCAGCAGCCACAGGGGGCCTCGGGAGACCCAGTACTTC
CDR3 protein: CASSHRGPRETQYF

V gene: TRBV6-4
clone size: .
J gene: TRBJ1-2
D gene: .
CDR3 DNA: TGTGCCAGCAGTGACTCTAGGAGGTTCTATGGCTACACCTTC
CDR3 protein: CASSDSRRFYGYTF

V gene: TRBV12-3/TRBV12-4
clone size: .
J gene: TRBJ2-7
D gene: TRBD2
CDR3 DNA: TGTGCCAGCAGTGTACGGAGCGGGAATGAGCAGTACTTC
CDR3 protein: CASSVRSGNEQYF

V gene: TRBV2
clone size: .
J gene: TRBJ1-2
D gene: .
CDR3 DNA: TGTGCCAGCAGCCAGGGATTTCCGGGAGATGGCTACACCTTC
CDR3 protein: CASSQGFPGDGYTF

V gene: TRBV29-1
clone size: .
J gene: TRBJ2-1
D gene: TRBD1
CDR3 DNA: TGCAGCGGGGGGACAGAAATTACGGGTGAGCAGTTCTTC
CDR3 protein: CSGGTEITGEQFF

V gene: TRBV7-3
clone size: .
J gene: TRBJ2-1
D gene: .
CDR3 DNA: TGTGCCAGCAGCTTAAAAGGCGGGGCGGGGTACAATGAGCAGTTCTTC
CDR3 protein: CASSLKGGAGYNEQFF

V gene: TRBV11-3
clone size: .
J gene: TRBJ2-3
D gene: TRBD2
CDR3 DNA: TGTGCCAGCAGCCCCGGGACGCTAGCGGGGGGCACAGATACGCAGTATTTT
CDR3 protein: CASSPGTLAGGTDTQYF

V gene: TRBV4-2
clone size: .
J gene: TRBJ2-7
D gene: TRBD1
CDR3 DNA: TGTGCCAGCAGCCAGGTCGGGACAGGGACCTACGAGCAGTACTTC
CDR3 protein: CASSQVGTGTYEQYF

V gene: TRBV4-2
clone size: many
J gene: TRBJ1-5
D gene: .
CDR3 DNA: TGTGCCAGCAGCCAAGATTCCCAGCCCCAGCATTTT
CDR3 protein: CASSQDSQPQHF

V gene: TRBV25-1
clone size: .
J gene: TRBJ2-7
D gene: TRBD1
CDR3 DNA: TGTGCCAGCAGTGGAGCCATGGACAGGGGTTCCTACGAGCAGTACTTC
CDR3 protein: CASSGAMDRGSYEQYF

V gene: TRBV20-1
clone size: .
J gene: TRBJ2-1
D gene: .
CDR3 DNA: TGCAGTGCCAAGCCGGGGGGCCGGCAGTTCTTC
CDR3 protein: CSAKPGGRQFF

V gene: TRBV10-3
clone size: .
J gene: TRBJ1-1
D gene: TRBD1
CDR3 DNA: TGTGCCATCAGTGGCCCAGGGGGCACTGAAGCTTTCTTT
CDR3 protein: CAISGPGGTEAFF

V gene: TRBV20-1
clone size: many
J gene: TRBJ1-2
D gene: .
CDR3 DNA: TGCAGTGCTACCCAGCCTCGGGGGGATGGCTACACCTTC
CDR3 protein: CSATQPRGDGYTF

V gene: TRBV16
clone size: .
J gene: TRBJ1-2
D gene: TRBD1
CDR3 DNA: TGTGCCAGCAGCCAATTGGAATCGGGACAGGGGATTAACTATGGCTACACCTTC
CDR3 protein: CASSQLESGQGINYGYTF

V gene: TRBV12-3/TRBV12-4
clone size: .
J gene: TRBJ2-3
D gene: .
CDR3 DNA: TGTGCCAGCAGTCCCCAAGGTAGCGGACGCACAGATACGCAGTATTTT
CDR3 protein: CASSPQGSGRTDTQYF

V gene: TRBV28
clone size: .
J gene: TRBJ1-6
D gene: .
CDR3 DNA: TGTGCCAGCAGACCAGTGAGCTCCTATAATTCACCCCTCCACTTT
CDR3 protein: CASRPVSSYNSPLHF

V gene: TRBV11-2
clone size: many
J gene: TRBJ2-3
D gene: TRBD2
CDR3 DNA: TGTGCCAGCAGCTTAGGTGCAGCTAGCGGGGGGGCAGATACGCAGTATTTT
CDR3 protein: CASSLGAASGGADTQYF

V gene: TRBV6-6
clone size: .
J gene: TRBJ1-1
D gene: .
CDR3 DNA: TGTGCCAGCAGTTTTTATGAAGCTTTCTTT
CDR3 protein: CASSFYEAFF

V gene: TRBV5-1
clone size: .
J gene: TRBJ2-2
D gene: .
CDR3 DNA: TGCGCCAGCAGCTCCCGGGCGACCGGGGAGCTGTTTTTT
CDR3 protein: CASSSRATGELFF

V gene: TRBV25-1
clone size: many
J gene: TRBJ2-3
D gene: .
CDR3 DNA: TGTGCCAGCAGTGAATTAGGAGGAGGAGATACGCAGTATTTT
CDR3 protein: CASSELGGGDTQYF

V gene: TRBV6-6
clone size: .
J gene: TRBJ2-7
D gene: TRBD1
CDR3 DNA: TGTGCCAGCAGTTACTCAGGGACAGGGGGCCACGAGCAGTACTTC
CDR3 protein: CASSYSGTGGHEQYF

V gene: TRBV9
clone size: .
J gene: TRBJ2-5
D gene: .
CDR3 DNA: TGTGCCAGCAGCGTAGCTCGTAAGGGTCATGAGCAGTACTTC
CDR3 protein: CASSVARKGHEQYF

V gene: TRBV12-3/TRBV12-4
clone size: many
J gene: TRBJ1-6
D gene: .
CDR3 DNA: TGTGCCAGCAGTTTAGAGAATTCACCCCTCCACTTT
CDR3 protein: CASSLENSPLHF

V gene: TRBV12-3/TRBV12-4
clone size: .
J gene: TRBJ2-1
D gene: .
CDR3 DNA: TGTGCCAGCAGATCCCGGGACGGATCCTACAATGAGCAGTTCTTC
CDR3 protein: CASRSRDGSYNEQFF

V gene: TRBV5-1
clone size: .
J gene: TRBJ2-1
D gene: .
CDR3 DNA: TGCGCCAGCAGCCCCGGAGACAGTCCCAATGAGCAGTTCTTC
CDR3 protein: CASSPGDSPNEQFF

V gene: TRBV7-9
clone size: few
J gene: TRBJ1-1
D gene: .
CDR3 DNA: TGTGCCAGCGCCCAGCTAGGCGGGGCTTTCTTT
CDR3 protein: CASAQLGGAFF

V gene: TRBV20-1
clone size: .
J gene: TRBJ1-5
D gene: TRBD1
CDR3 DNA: TGCAGTGCTAACGACAGGGGCCAGCCCCAGCATTTT
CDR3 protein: CSANDRGQPQHF

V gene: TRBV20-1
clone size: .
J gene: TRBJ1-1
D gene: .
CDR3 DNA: TGCAGTGCTACGGAGAACACTGAAGCTTTCTTT
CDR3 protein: CSATENTEAFF

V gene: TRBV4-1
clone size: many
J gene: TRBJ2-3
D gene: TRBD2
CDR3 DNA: TGCGCCAGCAGCCAGAAGGTTTTGGGCGGGAGATCAGATACGCAGTATTTT
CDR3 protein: CASSQKVLGGRSDTQYF

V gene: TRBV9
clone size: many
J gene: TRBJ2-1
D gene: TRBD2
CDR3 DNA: TGTGCCAGCAGCACACGACCTGGACTAGCGGGAGAGGAGCAGTTCTTC
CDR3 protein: CASSTRPGLAGEEQFF

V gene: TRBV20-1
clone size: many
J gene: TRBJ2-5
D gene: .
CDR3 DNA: TGCAGTGCCACAGACCGGGTAGGGCAAGAGACCCAGTACTTC
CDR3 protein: CSATDRVGQETQYF

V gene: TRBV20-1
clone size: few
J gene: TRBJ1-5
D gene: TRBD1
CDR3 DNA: TGCAGTGCTAGAGGAGACAGGGGGGACAATCAGCCCCAGCATTTT
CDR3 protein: CSARGDRGDNQPQHF

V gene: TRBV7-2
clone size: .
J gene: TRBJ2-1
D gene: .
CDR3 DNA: TGTGCCAGCAGTAAAAAGGGGGGCGGCAACAATGAGCAGTTCTTC
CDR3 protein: CASSKKGGGNNEQFF

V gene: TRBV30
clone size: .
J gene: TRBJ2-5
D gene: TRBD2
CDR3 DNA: TGTGCCTGGAGTTTGCGGGAGATGAGAGAGACCCAGTACTTC
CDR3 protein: CAWSLREMRETQYF

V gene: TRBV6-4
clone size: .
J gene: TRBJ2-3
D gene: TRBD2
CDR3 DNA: TGTGCCAGCAGGGTAGGACTAGCGGGACCCACAGATACGCAGTATTTT
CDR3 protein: CASRVGLAGPTDTQYF

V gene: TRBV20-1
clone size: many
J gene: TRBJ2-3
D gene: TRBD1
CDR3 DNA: TGCAGTGCTAGGGACAGGCGAGGCCCAGATACGCAGTATTTT
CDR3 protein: CSARDRRGPDTQYF

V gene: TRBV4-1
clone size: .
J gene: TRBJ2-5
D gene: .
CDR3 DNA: TGCGCCAGCAGCCAAGTCCTTGATAGGGAAGAGACCCAGTACTTC
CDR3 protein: CASSQVLDREETQYF

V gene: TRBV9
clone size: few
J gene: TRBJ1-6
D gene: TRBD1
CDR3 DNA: TGTGCCAGCAGCCCTTTTTCCGGGACAGCGAATTCACCCCTCCACTTT
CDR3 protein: CASSPFSGTANSPLHF

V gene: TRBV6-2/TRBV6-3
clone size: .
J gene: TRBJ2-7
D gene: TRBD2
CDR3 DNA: TGTGCCAGCAGCAGACTAGCGGGACAGTACGAGCAGTACTTC
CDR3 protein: CASSRLAGQYEQYF

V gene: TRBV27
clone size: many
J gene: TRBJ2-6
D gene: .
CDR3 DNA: TGTGCCAGCAGTTACGGGAGAAACACTGGGGCCAACGTCCTGACTTTC
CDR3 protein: CASSYGRNTGANVLTF

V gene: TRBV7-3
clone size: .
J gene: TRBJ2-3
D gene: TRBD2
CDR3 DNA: TGTGCCAGCAGCTTTGAGTTAGCGGGAGGGAGCACAGATACGCAGTATTTT
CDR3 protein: CASSFELAGGSTDTQYF

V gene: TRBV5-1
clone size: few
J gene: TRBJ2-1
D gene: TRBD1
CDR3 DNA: TGCGCCAGCAGGGACAGGGTCCCCCTTGAGCAGTTCTTC
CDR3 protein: CASRDRVPLEQFF

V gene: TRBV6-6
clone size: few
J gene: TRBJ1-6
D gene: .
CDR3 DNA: TGTGCCAGCAGTTACTCCCAGCCTTATAATTCACCCCTCCACTTT
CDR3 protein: CASSYSQPYNSPLHF

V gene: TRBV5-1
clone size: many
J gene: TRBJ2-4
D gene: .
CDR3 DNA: TGCGCCAGCAGCTTGTCTCCCGGTTTAAACATTCAGTACTTC
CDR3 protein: CASSLSPGLNIQYF

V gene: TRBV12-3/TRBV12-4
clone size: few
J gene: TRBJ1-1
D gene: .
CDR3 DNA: TGTGCCAGCAGCCGCCATAAGGGCACTGAAGCTTTCTTT
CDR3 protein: CASSRHKGTEAFF

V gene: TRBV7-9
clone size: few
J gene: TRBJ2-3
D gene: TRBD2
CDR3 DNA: TGTGCCAGCAGCTTAGACCTAGCGGGATTCACAGATACGCAGTATTTT
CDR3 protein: CASSLDLAGFTDTQYF

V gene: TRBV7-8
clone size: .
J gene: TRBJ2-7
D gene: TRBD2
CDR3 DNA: TGTGCCAGCAGCCCGGGACTAGCGGGGGGACAAGAGCAGTACTTC
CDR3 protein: CASSPGLAGGQEQYF

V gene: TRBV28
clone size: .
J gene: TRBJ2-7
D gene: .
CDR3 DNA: TGTGCCAGCAGTCGGCAGGGAAGTGGCGAGCAGTACTTC
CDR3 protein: CASSRQGSGEQYF

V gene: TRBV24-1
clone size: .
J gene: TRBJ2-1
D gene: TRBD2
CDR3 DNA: TGTGCCACCAGTGCAAGAGGGAGGGCCCTTGAGCAGTTCTTC
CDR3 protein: CATSARGRALEQFF

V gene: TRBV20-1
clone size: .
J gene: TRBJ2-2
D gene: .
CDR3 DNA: TGCAGTGCTAGAGGGGGCGCAGACACCGGGGAGCTGTTTTTT
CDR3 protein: CSARGGADTGELFF

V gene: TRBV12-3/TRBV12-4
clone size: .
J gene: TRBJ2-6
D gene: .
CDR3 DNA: TGTGCCAGCAGTTTCCGGGGACACCCCTCTGGGGCCAACGTCCTGACTTTC
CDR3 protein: CASSFRGHPSGANVLTF

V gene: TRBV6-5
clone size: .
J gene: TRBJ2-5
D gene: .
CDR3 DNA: TGTGCCAGCAGGAGGGACACCCTCCAAGAGACCCAGTACTTC
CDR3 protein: CASRRDTLQETQYF

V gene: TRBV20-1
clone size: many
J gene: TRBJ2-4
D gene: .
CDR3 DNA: TGCAGTGCACAGCCCCAGGGCCAAAACATTCAGTACTTC
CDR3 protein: CSAQPQGQNIQYF